Below are 15 T cell receptor beta chains sequenced from a single sample in a study of glioma-infiltrating T cells after dendritic cell vaccination. Clones were read by immunoSEQ multiplex PCR, and TCRdb kept only the in-frame ones, dropping some. There are over 55,000 clones in the sample; 80% to 85% occur only once, and under 8% lies in the top ten. The sequencing here drew on blood, taken before dendritic cell vaccination. The receptors come from a human donor with glioblastoma.

The V and J genes are TRBV18 and TRBJ2-3; D might be TRBD2 (6 bases). The length of the CDR3 is 16 residues. CDR1 KGHSH and CDR2 LQKENI come from the germline V gene. Deletions cut 6 bases from V and 4 bases from J, with 20 bases between. The CDR3 DNA sequence: TGTGCCAGCTCCCTTCGGGGCGCGGGGTACCCAGATACGCAGTATTTT. Its protein product is CASSLRGAGYPDTQYF.

V gene TRBV11-2 combines with J gene TRBJ2-2, with D maybe TRBD1 (5 bases). The CDR3 is 16 amino acids. Germline CDR1 SGHAT, CDR2 FQNNGV. The V end was cut by 2 bases, the J end by 0 bases, with 10 bases between. The CDR3 sequence is CASSLLGQANTGELFF. The CDR3 DNA reads as TGTGCCAGCAGCTTATTAGGACAAGCGAACACCGGGGAGCTGTTTTTT.

V and J are TRBV6-1 and TRBJ2-7; D call uncertain. Germline values: CDR1 MNHNS, CDR2 SASEGT. V lost 1 base and J lost 2, with 9 bases in between. The CDR3 contains 14 residues. CDR3 in amino acids: CASSEGRLAYEQYF. CDR3 sequence (DNA): TGTGCCAGCAGTGAAGGGCGGCTTGCCTACGAGCAGTACTTC.

This clone was seen once. The chain employs TRBV6-5 and TRBJ2-5; D is perhaps TRBD1 (6 bases). The germline V gene has CDR1 MNHEY and CDR2 SVGAGI. The CDR3 is 13 residues long. The V gene lost 6 bases and the J gene lost 5 bases, with 13 bases spanning the gap. CDR3: CASSQQGSETQYF. Written as DNA, the CDR3 is TGTGCCAGCAGCCAACAGGGTTCCGAGACCCAGTACTTC.

The gene calls are TRBV5-4 and TRBJ2-7; 8 bases agree with TRBD1. CDR1 and CDR2 (germline): SGHNT, YYREEE (reference sequence). The junction had 15 bases not matched to a gene; V was cut back by 5 bases and J by 5 bases. CDR3 length equals 16 residues. For the CDR3, the DNA is TGTGCCAGCAGTCGAGGCAAAACAGGGGGTCTGAACGAGCAGTACTTC. It yields the protein CASSRGKTGGLNEQYF.

The chain has TRBV14 and TRBJ1-3; D is uncertain. V was cut by 0 bases and J by 0 bases, with 9 bases left in between. CDR1 is SGHDN and CDR2 is FVKESK in the germline V gene. This CDR3 comprises 16 residues. CDR3 DNA sequence: TGTGCCAGCAGCCAAGATCGGTGGAGCTCTGGAAACACCATATATTTT. Amino acids: CASSQDRWSSGNTIYF.

This chain joins TRBV4-3 and TRBJ2-7, with a tentative D call TRBD1 (6 bases). The germline V and J ends were trimmed by 1 base and 3 bases, with 10 bases remaining between them. The CDR3 totals 14 residues. Per the germline V gene, CDR1 is LGHNA and CDR2 is YSLEER. The CDR3 protein is CASSQAQGRYEQYF. The CDR3 coding sequence is TGCGCCAGCAGCCAAGCTCAGGGGCGCTACGAGCAGTACTTC.

J is TRBJ1-2 and V is TRBV7-9, with TRBD1 identical over 10 bases. CDR1 and CDR2 from the germline V gene are SEHNR and FQNEAQ (reference sequence). Trimming removed 5 bases from V and 8 bases from J; junction bases left unmatched: 8. The CDR3 consists of 14 residues. Written as DNA, the CDR3 is TGTGCCAGCAGCAGGGACAGGGGACCCCTCGGCTACACCTTC. This translates into CASSRDRGPLGYTF.

The rearrangement joins TRBV6-5 to TRBJ2-3; 8 nucleotides agree with TRBD2. Per germline, CDR1 MNHEY and CDR2 SVGAGI. With V trimmed by 6 bases and J by 2 bases, 4 bases remained unmatched. The CDR3 loop spans 14 amino acids. CDR3 sequence: CASRKRGLTDTQYF. DNA for the CDR3: TGTGCCAGCAGGAAGCGGGGGCTCACAGATACGCAGTATTTT.

J is TRBJ2-5 and V is TRBV6-6; perhaps TRBD1 as D (5 bases). Gene TRBJ2-7 matches the end of the DNA better, so the J call may be wrong. Germline CDR1 is MNHNY and CDR2 is SVGAGI (reference sequence). CDR3 length: 15 residues. CDR3 protein: CASSYPAGHSYEQYF. The CDR3 DNA is TGTGCCAGCAGTTATCCGGCAGGGCATTCCTACGAGCAGTACTTC.

The rearrangement joins TRBV7-9 to TRBJ1-1; 8 nucleotides agree with TRBD1. Germline-derived CDR1 and CDR2 are SEHNR and FQNEAQ (reference sequence). V lost 4 bases and J lost 1; bases outside the gene matches: 5. The CDR3 extends over 15 amino acids. This CDR3 is CASSSGQGANTEAFF. The CDR3 region has the DNA TGTGCCAGCAGCTCCGGACAGGGCGCGAACACTGAAGCTTTCTTT.

In this sample, this clone turned up a few times. The chain has TRBV6-5 and TRBJ2-7; 8 nucleotides match TRBD1. In germline, CDR1 is MNHEY, CDR2 SVGAGI. V trimming: 6 bases; J trimming: 5 bases; junction bases outside the gene matches: 6. The CDR3 has 13 amino acids. The CDR3 DNA follows: TGTGCCAGCAGCAGACAGGGGAGCCACGAGCAGTACTTC. Amino acids: CASSRQGSHEQYF.

This chain uses TRBV11-2 with TRBJ2-7, with D perhaps TRBD1 (5 bases). The length of the CDR3 is 14 residues. The germline CDR1 and CDR2 sequences are SGHAT and FQNNGV. V lost 1 base, J lost 5 bases, and 12 bases lay in between. As DNA, the CDR3 is TGTGCCAGCAGCTTAGGGGTAGGGGCCCACGAGCAGTACTTC. This encodes CASSLGVGAHEQYF.

The table lists this clone with a count of one. This sequence joins TRBV9 and TRBJ2-7; 7 bases align to TRBD2. J was trimmed by 0 bases and V by 4 bases; bases with no gene match: 7. This CDR3 spans 15 amino acids. Germline CDR1 reads SGDLS; CDR2 reads YYNGEE. The DNA of the CDR3 is TGTGCCAGCAGCCTCGGGGGGAGTGCCTCCTACGAGCAGTACTTC. Translation gives CASSLGGSASYEQYF.

This clone was detected a few times. The rearrangement uses TRBV14 and TRBJ2-1, with 8 bases that match TRBD1. The junction had 11 bases not matched to a gene; V was cut back by 6 bases and J by 4 bases. The CDR3 sequence is 16 residues long. Germline V gene data show CDR1 as SGHDN and CDR2 as FVKESK. CDR3 sequence (DNA): TGTGCCAGCAGTTTTTCTGGACAGGGTTCTTACAATGAGCAGTTCTTC. Its translation: CASSFSGQGSYNEQFF. Variable domain in full (rest from reference TRBV14 and TRBJ2-1): EAGVTQFPSHSVIEKGQTVTLRCDPISGHDNLYWYRRVMGKEIKFLLHFVKESKQDESGMPNNRFLAERTGGTYSTLKVQPAELEDSGVYFCASSFSGQGSYNEQFFGPGTRLTVL.